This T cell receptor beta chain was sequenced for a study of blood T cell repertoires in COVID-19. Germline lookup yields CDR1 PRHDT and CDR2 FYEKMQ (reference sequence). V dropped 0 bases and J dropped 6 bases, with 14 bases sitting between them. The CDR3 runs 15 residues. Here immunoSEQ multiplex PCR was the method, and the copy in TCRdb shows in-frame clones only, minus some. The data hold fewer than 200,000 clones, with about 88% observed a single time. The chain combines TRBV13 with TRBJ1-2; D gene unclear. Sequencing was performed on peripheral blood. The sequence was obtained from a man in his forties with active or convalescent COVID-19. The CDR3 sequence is CASSLGRRHPDGYTF. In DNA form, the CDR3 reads TGTGCCAGCAGCTTAGGCCGCCGACATCCGGATGGCTACACCTTC.